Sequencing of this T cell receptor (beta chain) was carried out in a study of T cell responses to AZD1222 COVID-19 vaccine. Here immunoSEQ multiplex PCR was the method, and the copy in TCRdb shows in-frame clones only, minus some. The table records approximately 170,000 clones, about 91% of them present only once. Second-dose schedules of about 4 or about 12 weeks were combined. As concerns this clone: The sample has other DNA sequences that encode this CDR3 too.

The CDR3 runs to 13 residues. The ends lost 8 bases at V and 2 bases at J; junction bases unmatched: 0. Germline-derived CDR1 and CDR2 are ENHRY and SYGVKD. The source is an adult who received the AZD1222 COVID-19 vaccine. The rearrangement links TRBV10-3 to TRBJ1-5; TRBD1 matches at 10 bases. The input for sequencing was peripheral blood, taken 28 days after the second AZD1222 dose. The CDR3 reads CAIGTGGNQPQHF. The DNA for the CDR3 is TGTGCCATCGGGACAGGGGGCAATCAGCCCCAGCATTTT.